The clone carrying this TCR beta chain was observed a few times. This entry comes from a study of blood T cell repertoires in COVID-19. Study details: Sites in the United States, Italy and Spain provided acute and convalescent COVID-19 samples. T cells, B-cell-depleted T cells, or PBMCs provided the cDNA or gDNA that served as material.

One Seattle source followed patients from active infection through their disease course. In the original workflow: Amplification from reference gene primers served as the basis for estimated nucleated cell counts. Assay: immunoSEQ multiplex PCR; the TCRdb copy retains only in-frame clones and omits some. V and J calls and clone size follow that table, whereas D and trimming were derived from the DNA. Of roughly 150,000 clones in the sample, more than 75% were seen once. The clonotype was recovered from a woman aged 60-75 years with COVID-19, enrolled during active disease. Sequencing was done on a sample of peripheral blood.

CDR3 sequence reads: CASSASSGTGVTGNTIYF. The CDR3 DNA reads TGTGCCAGCAGCGCTTCATCCGGGACAGGGGTGACTGGAAACACCATATATTTT. The V and J genes are TRBV9 and TRBJ1-3; 10 bases are a match to TRBD1. The V gene end was trimmed by 3 bases and the J gene end by 2 bases; junction bases not matched to a gene: 11. This CDR3 is 18 amino acids long. Germline V gene sequence: CDR1 SGDLS, CDR2 YYNGEE.